A single sample is the source of the 2 T cell receptor beta chains below, sequenced in a study of T cells after yellow fever vaccination (dated by TCRdb to between 2017 and 2020). The sample's treatment or condition label is to be understood as: live attenuated yellow fever vaccine strain. Library creation used 5' RACE. Sequencing was performed on an Illumina HiSeq 2500. The raw public data were reprocessed by TCRdb itself: fastp quality trimming at Q25, MiXCR clonotype calling, in-frame beta chains only. Identical CDR3 proteins give one entry, which carries the most common genes and DNA. In all, the sample holds roughly 180,000 distinct CDR3 sequences, and about 6% of those were seen once. Of the sample, approximately 3% is held by the ten largest clones. Specimen: CD4+ T cells sorted from PBMCs, collected on the day of the first yellow fever vaccination. Receptor source: a man aged 18-30 years who received the YFV17D yellow fever vaccine.

There are a few counts of this clonotype. V usage is TRBV10-3 and J usage is TRBJ1-2; 8 bases align to TRBD1. Germline CDR1 is ENHRY and CDR2 is SYGVKD. V lost 11 bases to trimming and J lost 8 bases; unmatched junction nucleotides: 13. The CDR3 extends over 13 amino acids. In nucleotides, the CDR3 is TGTGCCGGCCAGGGACAGGCCCAGGGGGGCTACACCTTC. Protein: CAGQGQAQGGYTF.

Only a few counts were recorded for this clonotype. V usage is TRBV7-9 and J usage is TRBJ1-1; a possible D gene is TRBD1 (6 bases). The germline CDR1 and CDR2 sequences are SEHNR and FQNEAQ (reference sequence). V lost 5 bases to trimming and J lost 4 bases, with 11 bases between them. The CDR3 has 13 residues. CDR3 bases: TGTGCCAGCAGCCTATGGGGGGCCACTGAAGCTTTCTTT. Protein product: CASSLWGATEAFF.